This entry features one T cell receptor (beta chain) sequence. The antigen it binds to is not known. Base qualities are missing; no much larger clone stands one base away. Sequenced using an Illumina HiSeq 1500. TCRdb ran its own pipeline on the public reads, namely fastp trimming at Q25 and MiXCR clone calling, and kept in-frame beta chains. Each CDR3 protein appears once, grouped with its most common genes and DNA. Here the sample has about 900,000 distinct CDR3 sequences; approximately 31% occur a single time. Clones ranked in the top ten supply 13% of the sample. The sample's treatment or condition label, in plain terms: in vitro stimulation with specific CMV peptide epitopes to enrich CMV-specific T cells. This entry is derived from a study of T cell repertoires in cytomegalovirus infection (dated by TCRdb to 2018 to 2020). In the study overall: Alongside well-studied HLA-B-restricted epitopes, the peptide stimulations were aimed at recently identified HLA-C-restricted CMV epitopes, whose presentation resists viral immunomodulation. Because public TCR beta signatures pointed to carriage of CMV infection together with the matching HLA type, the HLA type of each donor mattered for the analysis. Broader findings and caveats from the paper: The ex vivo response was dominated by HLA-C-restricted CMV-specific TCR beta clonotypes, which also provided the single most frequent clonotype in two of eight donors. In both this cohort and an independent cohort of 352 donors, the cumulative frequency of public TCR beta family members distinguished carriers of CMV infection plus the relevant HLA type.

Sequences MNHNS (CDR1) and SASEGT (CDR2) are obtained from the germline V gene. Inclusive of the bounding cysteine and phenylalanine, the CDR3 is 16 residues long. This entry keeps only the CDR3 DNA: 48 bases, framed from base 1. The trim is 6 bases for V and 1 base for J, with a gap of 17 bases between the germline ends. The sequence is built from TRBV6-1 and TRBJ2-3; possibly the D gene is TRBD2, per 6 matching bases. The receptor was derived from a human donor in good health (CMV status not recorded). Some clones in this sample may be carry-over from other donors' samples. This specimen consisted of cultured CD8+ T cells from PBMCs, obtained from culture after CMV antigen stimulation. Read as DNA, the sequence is TGTGCCAGCAGCCCCCTCGGGGGTCTGGGCACAGATACGCAGTATTTT. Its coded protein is CASSPLGGLGTDTQYF.